This entry describes one T cell receptor beta chain. Its antigen is currently unknown. Time point: newly diagnosed, previously untreated cHL patient sample. Purified CD4+ T cells were obtained from thawed PBMCs through magnetic negative selection. Researchers used newly diagnosed, untreated classical Hodgkin lymphoma PBMCs for comparison. The germline V and J ends were trimmed by 5 bases and 8 bases, with 18 bases remaining between them. This CDR3 has 14 amino acids. From germline, CDR1 is SGHVS and CDR2 FNYEAQ. The data were taken from a study of PD-1 blockade in classical Hodgkin lymphoma. Points from the study as a whole: Still unresolved is the cause of the repertoire differences, which may be disease activity or prior therapy. According to reports, newly diagnosed patients had lower baseline TCR diversity than healthy donors, and relapsed/refractory patients had lower baseline TCR diversity still.

Sequencing was performed with immunoSEQ multiplex PCR; in TCRdb, only in-frame clones are kept and a portion is missing. The sample holds 15,000 to 18,000 clones, 86% seen once. This receptor was taken from a human donor with classical Hodgkin lymphoma. V and J are TRBV7-6 and TRBJ1-1, with D possibly matching TRBD1 (5 bases). The sequenced sample was CD4+ T cells from blood. The CDR3 region has the DNA TGTGCCAGCAGCCAGGGACGGGGGACGGCCGAAGCTTTCTTT. Amino acids: CASSQGRGTAEAFF.